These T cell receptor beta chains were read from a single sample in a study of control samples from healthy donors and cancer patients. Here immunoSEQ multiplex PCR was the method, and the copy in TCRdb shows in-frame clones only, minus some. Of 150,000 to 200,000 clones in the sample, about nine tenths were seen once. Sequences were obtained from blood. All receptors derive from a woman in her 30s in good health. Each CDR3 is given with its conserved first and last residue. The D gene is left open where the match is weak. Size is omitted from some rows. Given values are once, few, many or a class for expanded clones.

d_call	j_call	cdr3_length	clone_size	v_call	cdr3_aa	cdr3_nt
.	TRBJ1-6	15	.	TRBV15	CATSRGGPYNSPLHF	TGTGCCACCAGCAGAGGGGGACCCTATAATTCACCCCTCCACTTT
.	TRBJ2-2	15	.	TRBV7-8	CASSLGTPNTGELFF	TGTGCCAGCAGCTTAGGGACTCCCAACACCGGGGAGCTGTTTTTT
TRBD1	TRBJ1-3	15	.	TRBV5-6	CASSPGTGFGNTIYF	TGTGCCAGCAGCCCCGGGACAGGGTTCGGAAACACCATATATTTT
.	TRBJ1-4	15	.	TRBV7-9	CASSFSRGTNEKLFF	TGTGCCAGCAGCTTTTCCAGGGGCACTAATGAAAAACTGTTTTTT
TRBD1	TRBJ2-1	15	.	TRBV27	CASSRDRGRYNEQFF	TGTGCCAGCAGTAGGGACAGGGGGCGCTACAATGAGCAGTTCTTC
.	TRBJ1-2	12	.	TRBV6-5	CASRRDAYGYTF	TGTGCCAGCCGCCGGGACGCTTATGGCTACACCTTC
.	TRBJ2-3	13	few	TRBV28	CASSLLGRDTQYF	TGTGCCAGCAGTTTATTAGGAAGGGATACGCAGTATTTT
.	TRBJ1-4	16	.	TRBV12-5	CASGLVVGPDPEKLFF	TGTGCTAGTGGTTTGGTAGTCGGACCCGATCCCGAAAAACTGTTTTTT
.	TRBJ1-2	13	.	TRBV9	CASSGGGGNGYTF	TGTGCCAGCAGCGGAGGAGGGGGGAATGGCTACACCTTC
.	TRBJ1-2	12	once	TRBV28	CASGEAAYGYTF	TGTGCCAGCGGGGAGGCCGCTTATGGCTACACCTTC
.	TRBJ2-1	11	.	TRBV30	CAWSPYNEQFF	TGTGCCTGGAGCCCCTACAATGAGCAGTTCTTC
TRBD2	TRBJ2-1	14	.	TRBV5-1	CASSLAGGPDEQFF	TGCGCCAGCAGCTTGGCGGGGGGGCCTGATGAGCAGTTCTTC
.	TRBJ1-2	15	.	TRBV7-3	CASSLREQGRGGYTF	TGTGCCAGCAGCTTAAGGGAGCAGGGGCGTGGGGGCTACACCTTC
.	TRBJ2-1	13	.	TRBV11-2	CASSLDGPNEQFF	TGTGCCAGCAGCTTAGACGGTCCCAATGAGCAGTTCTTC
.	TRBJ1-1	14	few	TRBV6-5	CASSYRQLNTEAFF	TGTGCCAGCAGTTACAGACAGCTGAACACTGAAGCTTTCTTT
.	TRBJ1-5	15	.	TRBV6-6	CASSQSDRSNQPQHF	TGTGCCAGCAGCCAAAGCGACAGGAGCAATCAGCCCCAGCATTTT
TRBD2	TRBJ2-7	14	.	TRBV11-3	CASSLSGSGYEQYF	TGTGCCAGCAGCTTGAGCGGGAGTGGGTACGAGCAGTACTTC
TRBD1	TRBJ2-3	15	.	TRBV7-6	CASSYQTGGLDTQYF	TGTGCCAGCAGCTACCAGACAGGGGGCCTGGATACGCAGTATTTT
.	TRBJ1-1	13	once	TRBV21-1	CASRSRMNTEAFF	TGTGCCAGCCGCTCCCGGATGAACACTGAAGCTTTCTTT
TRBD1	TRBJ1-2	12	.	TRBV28	CASSLEDRGYTF	TGTGCCAGCAGTTTAGAGGACAGGGGCTACACCTTC
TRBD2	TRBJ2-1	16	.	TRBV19	CASSIASGSSYNEQFF	TGTGCCAGTAGTATCGCTAGCGGGAGCTCCTACAATGAGCAGTTCTTC
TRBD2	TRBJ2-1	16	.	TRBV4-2	CASSQALAGTYNEQFF	TGTGCCAGCAGCCAAGCCCTAGCGGGAACCTACAATGAGCAGTTCTTC
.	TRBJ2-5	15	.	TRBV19	CASSLGGVPQETQYF	TGTGCCAGTAGTCTCGGAGGGGTACCACAAGAGACCCAGTACTTC